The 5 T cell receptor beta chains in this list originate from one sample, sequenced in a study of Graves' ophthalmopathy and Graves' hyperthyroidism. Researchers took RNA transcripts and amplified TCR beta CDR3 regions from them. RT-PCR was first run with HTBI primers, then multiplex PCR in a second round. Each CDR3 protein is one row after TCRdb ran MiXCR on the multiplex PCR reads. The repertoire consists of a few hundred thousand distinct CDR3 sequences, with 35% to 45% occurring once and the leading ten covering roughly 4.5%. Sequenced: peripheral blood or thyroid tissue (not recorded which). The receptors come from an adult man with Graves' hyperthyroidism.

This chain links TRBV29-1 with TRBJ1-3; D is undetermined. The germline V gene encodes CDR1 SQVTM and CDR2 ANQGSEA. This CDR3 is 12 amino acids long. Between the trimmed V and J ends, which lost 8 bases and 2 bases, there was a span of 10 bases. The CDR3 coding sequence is TGCAGCAGTGCTACGGCTGGAAACACCATATATTTT. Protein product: CSSATAGNTIYF.

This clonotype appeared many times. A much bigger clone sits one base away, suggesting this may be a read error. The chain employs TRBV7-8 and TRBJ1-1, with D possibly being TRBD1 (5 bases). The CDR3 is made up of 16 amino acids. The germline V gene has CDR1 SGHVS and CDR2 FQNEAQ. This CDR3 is CASGLVGAHANTEAFF. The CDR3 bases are TGTGCCAGCGGCTTAGTAGGGGCCCATGCGAACACTGAAGCTTTCTTT.

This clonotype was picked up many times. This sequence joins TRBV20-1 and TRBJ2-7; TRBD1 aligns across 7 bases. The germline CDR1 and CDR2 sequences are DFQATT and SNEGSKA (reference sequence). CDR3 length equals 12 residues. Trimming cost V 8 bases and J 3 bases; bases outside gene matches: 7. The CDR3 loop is CSSHRQGYEQYF. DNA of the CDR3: TGCAGTTCTCACCGACAGGGCTACGAGCAGTACTTC.

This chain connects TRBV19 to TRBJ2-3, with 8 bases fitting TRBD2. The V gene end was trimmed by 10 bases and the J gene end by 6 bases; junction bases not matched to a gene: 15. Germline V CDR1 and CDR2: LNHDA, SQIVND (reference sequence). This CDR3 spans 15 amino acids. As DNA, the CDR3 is TGTGCCACCGGCCCCGGGACTAGTCGATCGGATACGCAGTATTTT. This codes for CATGPGTSRSDTQYF. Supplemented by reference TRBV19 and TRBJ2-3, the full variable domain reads DGGITQSPKYLFRKEGQNVTLSCEQNLNHDAMYWYRQDPGQGLRLIYYSQIVNDFQKGDIAEGYSVSREKKESFPLTVTSAQKNPTAFYLCATGPGTSRSDTQYFGPGTRLTVL.

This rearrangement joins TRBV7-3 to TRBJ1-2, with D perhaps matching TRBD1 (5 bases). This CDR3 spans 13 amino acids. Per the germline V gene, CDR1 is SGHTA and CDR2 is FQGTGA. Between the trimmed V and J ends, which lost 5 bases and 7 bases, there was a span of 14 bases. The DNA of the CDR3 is TGTGCCAGCAGCCCTATGGACATAGGTGGCTACACCTTC. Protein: CASSPMDIGGYTF.